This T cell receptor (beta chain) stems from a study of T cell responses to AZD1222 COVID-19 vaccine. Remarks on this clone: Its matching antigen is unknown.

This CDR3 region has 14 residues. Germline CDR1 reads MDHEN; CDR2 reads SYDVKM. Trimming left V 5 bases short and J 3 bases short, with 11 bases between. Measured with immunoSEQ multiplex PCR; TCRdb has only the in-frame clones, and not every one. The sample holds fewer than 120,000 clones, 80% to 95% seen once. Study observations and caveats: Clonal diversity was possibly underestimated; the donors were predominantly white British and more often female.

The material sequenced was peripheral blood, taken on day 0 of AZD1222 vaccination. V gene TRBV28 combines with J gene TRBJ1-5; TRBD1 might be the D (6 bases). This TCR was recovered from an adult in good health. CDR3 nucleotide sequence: TGTGCCAGCAGTACCACAGGGATCAATCAGCCCCAGCATTTT. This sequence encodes CASSTTGINQPQHF. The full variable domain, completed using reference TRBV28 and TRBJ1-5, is DVKVTQSSRYLVKRTGEKVFLECVQDMDHENMFWYRQDPGLGLRLIYFSYDVKMKEKGDIPEGYSVSREKKERFSLILESASTNQTSMYLCASSTTGINQPQHFGDGTRLSIL.